The 2 T cell receptor beta chains below were found in one sample sequenced in a study of T cells expressing NK-cell markers. TCRdb reworked the 5' RACE reads into one entry per CDR3 protein, no DNA. This sample contains about 460,000 distinct CDR3 sequences. Sequenced input: blood T cells: a sorted CD56 or NKG2C T cell subset, CD4+ or CD8+ T cells, or bulk PBMC T cells (not recorded which). The receptor source for this set is a woman aged 45-59 years in good health.

V and J are TRBV20-1 and TRBJ2-5; the TCRdb call, TRBD2, lacks DNA for checking. The germline V gene encodes CDR1 DFQATT and CDR2 SNEGSKA (reference sequence). The CDR3 covers 16 residues. CDR3 sequence reads: CSARDPRGLARETQYF.

The chain joins TRBV2 to TRBJ2-2; the D gene TCRdb calls, TRBD1, cannot be checked with no DNA. The CDR3 runs 17 residues. The V gene's germline CDR1 is SNHLY and CDR2 FYNNEI. CDR3 sequence reads: CASSETRGGGNTGELFF.